The 15 T cell receptor beta chains below come from one sample, sequenced in a study of T cell repertoires in cytomegalovirus infection. TCRdb used MiXCR to reprocess the reads, holding one entry per CDR3 protein. The table records about 360,000 distinct CDR3 sequences, around 18% of them present only once. Sample: PBMCs. These receptors were obtained from a human donor in good health (CMV status not recorded). Some clones in this sample may be carry-over from other donors' samples.

The chain joins TRBV15 to TRBJ2-7; TRBD2 aligns across 8 bases. The CDR3 has 16 residues. Per germline, CDR1 LNHNV and CDR2 YYDKDF (reference sequence). With 2 bases clipped from V and 6 bases from J, the junction kept 12 bases outside the gene matches. This CDR3 is CATSRLPTGTSTEQYF. The CDR3 DNA follows: TGTGCCACCAGCAGACTACCGACCGGGACTAGTACCGAGCAGTACTTC. The variable domain in full, completed from reference TRBV15 and TRBJ2-7, reads DAMVIQNPRYQVTQFGKPVTLSCSQTLNHNVMYWYQQKSSQAPKLLFHYYDKDFNNEADTPDNFQSRRPNTSFCFLDIRSPGLGDTAMYLCATSRLPTGTSTEQYFGPGTRLTVT.

The genes are TRBV5-6 and TRBJ2-1; no reliable D call. Germline lookup yields CDR1 SGHDT and CDR2 YYEEEE. The CDR3 is 14 amino acids. V lost 0 bases and J 3 bases, leaving 7 bases between the germline ends. The CDR3 loop reads CASSLVLFYNEQFF. CDR3 bases: TGTGCCAGCAGCTTGGTACTGTTCTACAATGAGCAGTTCTTC.

This clonotype was counted at least ten times. This chain connects TRBV6-6 to TRBJ1-1; D is possibly TRBD1 (5 bases). CDR1 and CDR2 from the germline V gene are MNHNY and SVGAGI (reference sequence). Between the trimmed V and J ends, which lost 0 bases and 1 base, there was a span of 15 bases. The CDR3 has 17 residues. The CDR3 loop reads CASSYSPDGQGNTEAFF. The DNA of the CDR3 is TGTGCCAGCAGTTACTCCCCCGATGGCCAGGGGAACACTGAAGCTTTCTTT.

In its sample, this clonotype was seen a few times. This chain links TRBV23-1 with TRBJ2-2, with 8 bases that match TRBD1. TRBV23-1 is an ORF for which the function is uncertain. Germline trimming cut 7 bases from V and 5 bases from J; bases unmatched to any gene: 15. The CDR3 is made up of 17 amino acids. As DNA, the CDR3 is TGCGCCAGCATTACGACCCCGGACAGGGCTCGAACCGGGGAGCTGTTTTTT. Amino acids: CASITTPDRARTGELFF.

V is TRBV27 and J is TRBJ2-3; D not resolved. Germline CDR1 is MNHEY and CDR2 is SMNVEV (reference sequence). The CDR3 consists of 14 residues. V gave up 5 bases and J gave up 4 bases, with 13 bases separating them. CDR3 residues: CASSPGGWADTQYF. CDR3 DNA: TGTGCCAGCAGTCCCGGTGGGTGGGCAGATACGCAGTATTTT.

This clonotype was detected ten times or more. This rearrangement joins TRBV7-6 to TRBJ1-6; weak D call: TRBD1 (6 bases). CDR1 and CDR2 (germline): SGHVS, FNYEAQ. Trimming took 5 bases from V and 9 from J, leaving 17 bases between them. This CDR3 comprises 15 residues. CDR3 DNA: TGTGCCAGCAGCCTCAGGGGTATCGCGAGTTCACCCCTCCACTTT. Amino acid sequence: CASSLRGIASSPLHF. Looking up the rest from reference TRBV7-6 and TRBJ1-6 gives the full variable domain: GAGVSQSPRYKVTKRGQDVALRCDPISGHVSLYWYRQALGQGPEFLTYFNYEAQQDKSGLPNDRFSAERPEGSISTLTIQRTEQRDSAMYRCASSLRGIASSPLHFGNGTRLTVT.

This clonotype occurred many times. The chain recombines TRBV11-3 with TRBJ2-7, with D possibly TRBD1 on 6 matching bases. Germline V gene lookup returns CDR1 SGHNT and CDR2 YENEEA. Trimming cost V 0 bases and J 7 bases, with 10 bases left between them. The CDR3 is made up of 13 amino acids. CDR3 amino acids: CASSLEQGREQYF. DNA for the CDR3: TGTGCCAGCAGCTTAGAACAGGGAAGGGAGCAGTACTTC.

This clonotype turned up a few times. This chain connects TRBV9 to TRBJ2-3; D call uncertain. CDR3 length: 13 amino acids. Germline CDR1 reads SGDLS; CDR2 reads YYNGEE. Trimming pared 0 bases from V and 6 bases from J, leaving 8 bases between. The CDR3 here is CASSVVTRDTQYF. CDR3 nucleotide sequence: TGTGCCAGCAGCGTAGTGACTCGGGATACGCAGTATTTT.

This clonotype showed up many times. CDR3 in DNA: TGTGCTAGTGGTTTGCCCGACCTCGGGGGTGAAAAACTGTTTTTT. Encoded protein: CASGLPDLGGEKLFF. This chain joins TRBV12-5 and TRBJ1-4; tentative D call: TRBD1 (5 bases). Germline lookup yields CDR1 LGHNT and CDR2 FRNRAP. Trimming took 2 bases from V and 7 from J, leaving 14 bases between them. The CDR3 runs to 15 residues.

The V call is TRBV20-1, the J call TRBJ2-3; D may be TRBD2 (6 bases). CDR1 and CDR2 (germline): DFQATT, SNEGSKA (reference sequence). V was shortened by 8 bases and J by 5 bases, with 17 bases between the two germline ends. CDR3 length: 13 residues. DNA for the CDR3: TGCAGTCCACATCCAGGAGGGAGAGATACGCAGTATTTT. Translated, it gives CSPHPGGRDTQYF.

Many counts were recorded for this clonotype. The chain links TRBV11-2 to TRBJ2-3; weak D call: TRBD2 (5 bases). V was cut by 8 bases and J by 4 bases, with 13 bases left in between. The CDR3 spans 13 residues. The germline gives CDR1 SGHAT, CDR2 FQNNGV. CDR3 residues: CASREGQADTQYF. The CDR3 DNA reads as TGTGCCAGCCGAGAGGGCCAAGCAGATACGCAGTATTTT.

The J gene is TRBJ2-2, the V gene TRBV5-5, with TRBD2 matching 8 bases. The CDR3 extends over 16 amino acids. The V gene's germline CDR1 is SGHKS and CDR2 YYEKEE (reference sequence). V dropped 4 bases and J dropped 7; count of bases not matched to a gene: 12. CDR3 amino acids: CASSRRGGADGGELFF. CDR3 DNA: TGTGCCAGCAGCCGACGGGGGGGGGCTGATGGCGGGGAGCTGTTTTTT.

This clonotype was detected ten times or more. The chain combines TRBV29-1 with TRBJ2-5; 8 nucleotides line up with TRBD1. CDR1 is SQVTM, CDR2 ANQGSEA, per germline. The CDR3 totals 19 residues. V trimming: 0 bases; J trimming: 4 bases; junction bases outside the gene matches: 19. The CDR3 DNA sequence: TGCAGCGTTGAAGATCAGGACTACGGGACAGGACAATGGAGAGAGACCCAGTACTTC. Protein product: CSVEDQDYGTGQWRETQYF.

Many counts were recorded for this clonotype. The chain combines TRBV7-8 with TRBJ1-2; D is unresolved. V shed 5 bases and J shed 6 bases, with 10 bases lying between them. Germline V gene data show CDR1 as SGHVS and CDR2 as FQNEAQ. The CDR3 totals 12 residues. The CDR3 region is CASSPSLDGYTF. The CDR3 bases are TGTGCCAGCAGCCCGTCGTTGGATGGCTACACCTTC.

The V and J genes are TRBV2 and TRBJ1-5; tentative D call: TRBD1 (6 bases). Trimming took 7 bases from V and 5 from J, leaving 12 bases between them. CDR3 size: 13 residues. Germline CDR1 is SNHLY and CDR2 is FYNNEI. CDR3 residues: CASIPGEDQPQHF. The CDR3, as DNA: TGTGCCAGCATCCCAGGGGAGGATCAGCCCCAGCATTTT.